The 12 T cell receptor beta chains below all came from one sample that was sequenced in a study of cytomegalovirus exposure and HLA in healthy donors. It was with 60 Vbeta and 13 Jbeta primers that the PCR ran. Using immunoSEQ multiplex PCR, the repertoire was profiled, and TCRdb retains in-frame clones only, with some absent. Of under 150,000 clones in the sample, approximately 82% are singletons; the top ten hold roughly 2.6%. The sample taken for sequencing was PBMCs. These receptors originate from a man between 50 and 59 years old in good health and CMV-seronegative.

V usage is TRBV9 and J usage is TRBJ2-5, with no clear D. The V gene's germline CDR1 is SGDLS and CDR2 YYNGEE. The CDR3 has 12 amino acids. V was cut by 3 bases and J by 1 base, with 4 bases left in between. Written as DNA, the CDR3 is TGTGCCAGCAGCGCTACCCAAGAGACCCAGTACTTC. Amino acids: CASSATQETQYF.

The chain couples TRBV15 to TRBJ2-5; TRBD2 might be the D (5 bases). In germline, CDR1 is LNHNV, CDR2 YYDKDF (reference sequence). This CDR3 region has 14 residues. V was clipped by 2 bases and J by 3 bases, with 10 bases between them. In DNA form, the CDR3 reads TGTGCCACCAGCAGAAGGACTGGAGAAGAGACCCAGTACTTC. As protein: CATSRRTGEETQYF.

This clone was observed a handful of times. The V gene is TRBV5-1, the J gene TRBJ2-1, with 7 bases fitting TRBD2. The trim removed 3 bases at V and 2 bases at J, leaving 8 bases unmatched. The CDR3 has 16 residues. Per germline, CDR1 SGHRS and CDR2 YFSETQ. CDR3 residues: CASSSGLDVTYNEQFF. DNA for the CDR3: TGCGCCAGCAGCTCAGGACTAGATGTAACCTACAATGAGCAGTTCTTC.

V gene TRBV10-3 combines with J gene TRBJ1-2; possible D gene TRBD1, 6 bases. The CDR3 extends over 16 amino acids. V was trimmed by 3 bases and J by 8 bases, leaving 22 bases between them. Germline CDR1 ENHRY, CDR2 SYGVKD. The CDR3 region has the DNA TGTGCCATCAGTGATTCGCAGGGGAGGAGGGGAGGGGGCTACACCTTC. It translates to CAISDSQGRRGGGYTF.

The CDR3 bases are TGTGCCAGCAGCGTAGTGGAGGGAGATGGCTACACCTTC. Amino acids: CASSVVEGDGYTF. This chain connects TRBV9 to TRBJ1-2; D is ambiguous. The V end lost 0 bases, the J end lost 6 bases, and 9 bases lay between the germline ends. Germline V gene data show CDR1 as SGDLS and CDR2 as YYNGEE. The CDR3 has 13 amino acids.

The CDR3 coding sequence is TGTGCCAGCAGGACACTAGCGGGGGGGAGGACAGATACGCAGTATTTT. Its translation is CASRTLAGGRTDTQYF. The V gene is TRBV2, the J gene TRBJ2-3; 13 nucleotides align to TRBD2. The J segment lost 3 bases and the V segment lost 6 bases, leaving 6 bases of the junction unmatched. The CDR3 runs 16 residues. Germline V gene data show CDR1 as SNHLY and CDR2 as FYNNEI. Using reference TRBV2 and TRBJ2-3 for the parts outside the CDR3, the full variable domain is EPEVTQTPSHQVTQMGQEVILRCVPISNHLYFYWYRQILGQKVEFLVSFYNNEISEKSEIFDDQFSVERPDGSNFTLKIRSTKLEDSAMYFCASRTLAGGRTDTQYFGPGTRLTVL.

The table lists this clone with a count of one. The V and J genes are TRBV10-3 and TRBJ2-7; 7 bases match TRBD1. CDR1 is ENHRY and CDR2 is SYGVKD in the germline V gene. CDR3 length: 12 residues. The ends lost 1 base at V and 10 bases at J; junction bases unmatched: 4. The CDR3 sequence: CAISEFRGRQYF. The DNA of the CDR3 is TGTGCCATCAGTGAGTTCAGGGGGAGACAGTACTTC.

This clone was picked up a small number of times. The rearrangement uses TRBV9 and TRBJ2-1; D ambiguous. Per the germline V gene, CDR1 is SGDLS and CDR2 is YYNGEE. The CDR3 has 14 residues. Trimming removed 0 bases at V and 2 bases at J, with 6 bases between. CDR3 in amino acids: CASSVDSTYNEQFF. In DNA, the CDR3 is TGTGCCAGCAGCGTAGATAGCACCTACAATGAGCAGTTCTTC.

This clone showed up just a few times. In the same sample, other DNA sequences code for this CDR3. V is TRBV30 and J is TRBJ1-2, with TRBD1 matching over 8 bases. Germline V lookup: CDR1 GTSNPN, CDR2 SVGIG (reference sequence). V lost 2 bases and J lost 4; bases outside the gene matches: 3. CDR3 length: 13 residues. The CDR3 coding sequence is TGTGCCTGGAGTCGGGACAGGCCCTATGGCTACACCTTC. This sequence encodes CAWSRDRPYGYTF.

The chain couples TRBV2 to TRBJ2-2, with 11 bases fitting TRBD2. V was pared by 6 bases and J by 6 bases, with 6 bases of the junction left unmatched. CDR1 and CDR2 (germline): SNHLY, FYNNEI. CDR3 size: 15 residues. CDR3 in amino acids: CASRTSGEGAGELFF. In DNA form, the CDR3 reads TGTGCCAGCAGGACTAGCGGGGAAGGGGCCGGGGAGCTGTTTTTT.

This chain uses TRBV4-1 with TRBJ2-1, with D hard to call. The CDR3 is 15 amino acids. Germline values: CDR1 MGHRA, CDR2 YSYEKL. V shed 0 bases and J shed 5 bases, with 11 bases lying between them. The CDR3 sequence: CASSQEFTVNNEQFF. The CDR3 DNA follows: TGCGCCAGCAGCCAAGAATTTACAGTCAACAATGAGCAGTTCTTC.

This rearrangement joins TRBV29-1 to TRBJ2-7; 9 nucleotides match TRBD2. The CDR3 is 15 amino acids. The V gene end was trimmed by 2 bases and the J gene end by 4 bases; junction bases not matched to a gene: 9. CDR1 and CDR2 (germline): SQVTM, ANQGSEA. The CDR3 sequence is CSVEISRGGVYEQYF. The CDR3 DNA reads TGCAGCGTTGAAATCTCGCGGGGGGGCGTTTACGAGCAGTACTTC.